The next 5 T cell receptor beta chains were all read from a single sample in a study of T cell responses to AZD1222 COVID-19 vaccine. Generated by immunoSEQ multiplex PCR, the TCRdb table keeps only in-frame clones and is missing some. The sample includes 100,000 or so clones, roughly 89% of them seen just once. The sample in question was peripheral blood, obtained 28 days after the second AZD1222 dose. All receptors derive from an adult who received the AZD1222 COVID-19 vaccine.

This clone was observed a single time. The CDR3 region has the DNA TGTGCCACCAGCAGAGATGGGGGGCCTGGAAACACCATATATTTT. Translating it yields CATSRDGGPGNTIYF. V and J are TRBV15 and TRBJ1-3, with D possibly being TRBD1 (6 bases). Deletions cut 0 bases from V and 2 bases from J, with 8 bases between. CDR1 and CDR2 (germline): LNHNV, YYDKDF (reference sequence). The length of the CDR3 is 15 residues.

V gene TRBV3-1 (or the pseudogene TRBV3-2) combines with J gene TRBJ1-2; 8 bases map to TRBD1. Losses at the gene ends were 1 base for V and 6 bases for J; bases not matched to a gene: 7. The germline gives CDR1 LGHDT, CDR2 YNNKEL (reference sequence). This CDR3 is 15 amino acids long. CDR3 in amino acids: CASSQGQGAPDGYTF. The CDR3 bases are TGTGCCAGCAGCCAAGGGCAGGGGGCGCCGGATGGCTACACCTTC.

This rearrangement joins TRBV12-3 or TRBV12-4 to TRBJ2-4; TRBD1 might be the D (6 bases). The CDR3 totals 11 residues. V was pared by 6 bases and J by 9 bases, with 9 bases between. CDR3 nucleotide sequence: TGTGCCAGCAGCGAGGGGGTCATTCAGTACTTC. Residues: CASSEGVIQYF.

This chain connects TRBV28 to TRBJ2-2, with D possibly TRBD1 on 6 matching bases. V gave up 6 bases and J gave up 2 bases, with 16 bases separating them. This CDR3 has 16 amino acids. The germline gives CDR1 MDHEN, CDR2 SYDVKM. CDR3 residues: CASRYSAGANTGELFF. The CDR3 nucleotides read TGTGCCAGCAGATACTCGGCAGGGGCTAACACCGGGGAGCTGTTTTTT. Full variable domain (missing parts from reference TRBV28 and TRBJ2-2): DVKVTQSSRYLVKRTGEKVFLECVQDMDHENMFWYRQDPGLGLRLIYFSYDVKMKEKGDIPEGYSVSREKKERFSLILESASTNQTSMYLCASRYSAGANTGELFFGEGSRLTVL.

This chain links TRBV19 with TRBJ2-7; D is uncertain. In germline, CDR1 is LNHDA, CDR2 SQIVND (reference sequence). CDR3 length equals 13 residues. V dropped 0 bases and J dropped 11 bases, with 14 bases sitting between them. The CDR3 protein is CASSIDKRSAEYF. CDR3 DNA sequence: TGTGCCAGTAGTATAGATAAGAGGTCTGCGGAGTACTTC. The full variable domain, rest sourced from reference TRBV19 and TRBJ2-7, is DGGITQSPKYLFRKEGQNVTLSCEQNLNHDAMYWYRQDPGQGLRLIYYSQIVNDFQKGDIAEGYSVSREKKESFPLTVTSAQKNPTAFYLCASSIDKRSAEYFGPGTRLTVT.